There are a few counts of the clone carrying this TCR beta chain. This CDR3 is 12 amino acids long. V was cut by 5 bases and J by 8 bases, with 10 bases left in between. Germline CDR1 LGHDT, CDR2 YNNKEL (reference sequence). The entry originates in a study of T-cell memory formation after mild COVID-19. The authors produced TCR alpha and TCR beta cDNA libraries with sample barcodes and UMIs by 5'RACE using constant-segment primers. A single record per CDR3 protein comes from TCRdb applying MiXCR to the 5' RACE reads. Counted here are 210,000 or so distinct CDR3 sequences, roughly 27% occurring once; the ten biggest clones make up approximately 10%.

Specimen: PBMCs or a T cell subset sorted from them (not recorded which). The V gene is TRBV3-1, the J gene TRBJ2-1; D ambiguous. The clonotype originates from an adult woman who had mild COVID-19 (a few samples of this study predate the infection). Cell type and time point are not known. The CDR3 sequence is CASSFSEYEQFF. CDR3 DNA: TGTGCCAGCAGCTTTAGTGAGTATGAGCAGTTCTTC.